A single T cell receptor beta chain is shown here with its context. The target antigen is unknown. TCRdb keeps only in-frame clones here, not all; method: immunoSEQ multiplex PCR. Among some 81,000 clones, approximately 85% were seen once, and the ten largest hold roughly 18%. This record belongs to a study of identifying expanded T cells in peripheral blood. Overall study findings and caveats: Variance in clone template counts between approximately two-week samples significantly increased with total template count across all healthy donors. Over around two and four weeks, about 15 and 19 clones changed, versus roughly 1.2 between replicates.

V shed 4 bases and J shed 3 bases, with 14 bases lying between them. CDR1 is KGHSH and CDR2 is LQKENI in the germline V gene. The CDR3 spans 15 residues. No infections or other immune events were documented during collection. Material: blood. The chain combines TRBV18 with TRBJ2-3; tentative D call: TRBD2 (6 bases). This receptor was obtained from a person aged 18 to 69 in good health. This chain's CDR3 is CASSQERRATDTQYF. CDR3 coding DNA: TGTGCCAGCTCACAGGAGCGGAGGGCGACAGATACGCAGTATTTT.